These 9 T cell receptor beta chains originate from one sample sequenced in a study of cytomegalovirus exposure and HLA in healthy donors. The data were produced by immunoSEQ multiplex PCR, yet TCRdb's version contains in-frame clones alone and is incomplete. This sample carries about 160,000 clones, roughly 86% of them seen once, and the ten largest clones take 9% to 12%. Sequences were obtained from PBMCs. These receptors all come from a woman aged 18-29 years in good health and CMV-seropositive.

The chain is built from TRBV7-2 and TRBJ1-5, with D uncertain. The CDR3 consists of 13 residues. CDR1 and CDR2 from the germline V gene are SGHTA and FQGNSA. The V end lost 5 bases, the J end lost 4 bases, and 9 bases lay between the germline ends. CDR3 in amino acids: CASSLLLNQPQHF. The CDR3 region has the DNA TGTGCCAGCAGCCTACTCCTGAATCAGCCCCAGCATTTT.

The V call is TRBV2, the J call TRBJ1-5; possible D gene TRBD1, 5 bases. This CDR3 comprises 13 residues. Germline loops: CDR1 SNHLY, CDR2 FYNNEI. V was shortened by 7 bases and J by 6 bases, with 13 bases between the two germline ends. The CDR3 coding sequence is TGTGCCAGCATGGGGGGGAAGGGTCAGCCCCAGCATTTT. This sequence encodes CASMGGKGQPQHF.

This chain joins TRBV7-2 and TRBJ1-1; 10 bases are a match to TRBD1. The V segment lost 5 bases and the J segment 3 bases; nucleotides outside the gene matches: 6. CDR1 and CDR2 from the germline V gene are SGHTA and FQGNSA. The CDR3 is 15 amino acids. The CDR3 region has the DNA TGTGCCAGCAGCCAACAGACAGGGGGCTACACTGAAGCTTTCTTT. Translated, it gives CASSQQTGGYTEAFF.

The chain links TRBV6-6 to TRBJ1-5, with unresolved D. V lost 4 bases, J lost 9 bases, and 13 bases lay in between. CDR3 length: 13 amino acids. From germline, CDR1 is MNHNY and CDR2 SVGAGI (reference sequence). This CDR3 reads CASSSREPLPQHF. In DNA, the CDR3 is TGTGCCAGCAGTTCCCGGGAGCCCCTGCCCCAGCATTTT.

This chain joins TRBV5-1 and TRBJ2-4; 7 nucleotides match TRBD1. V lost 4 bases, J lost 0 bases, and 13 bases stayed unmatched. CDR1 SGHRS and CDR2 YFSETQ come from the germline V gene. The CDR3 length is 18 residues. The CDR3 bases are TGCGCCAGCAGCGGTGGCAGGGGGACCACTCTAGCCAAAAACATTCAGTACTTC. This encodes CASSGGRGTTLAKNIQYF.

This chain links TRBV2 with TRBJ2-3; D might be TRBD1 (6 bases). Trimming removed 7 bases from V and 6 bases from J, with 17 bases in between. CDR1 and CDR2 from the germline V gene are SNHLY and FYNNEI. The CDR3 is made up of 14 amino acids. In DNA form, the CDR3 reads TGTGCCAGCACGGGGCAGGGGCCGGGGGATACGCAGTATTTT. This gives the protein CASTGQGPGDTQYF. The complete variable domain, with remaining parts taken from reference TRBV2 and TRBJ2-3, reads EPEVTQTPSHQVTQMGQEVILRCVPISNHLYFYWYRQILGQKVEFLVSFYNNEISEKSEIFDDQFSVERPDGSNFTLKIRSTKLEDSAMYFCASTGQGPGDTQYFGPGTRLTVL.

The chain couples TRBV10-3 to TRBJ2-5, with 9 bases aligning to TRBD2. In germline, CDR1 is ENHRY, CDR2 SYGVKD. The CDR3 contains 16 residues. The J segment lost 2 bases and the V segment lost 0 bases, leaving 4 bases of the junction unmatched. The chain's CDR3 is CAISESVAGDQETQYF. The CDR3 DNA follows: TGTGCCATCAGTGAGTCGGTAGCGGGGGATCAAGAGACCCAGTACTTC.

The chain links TRBV13 to TRBJ2-1; 9 bases match TRBD2. Trimming took 3 bases from V and 10 from J; bases not matched to a gene: 7. This CDR3 has 14 amino acids. Germline assignment: CDR1 PRHDT and CDR2 FYEKMQ (reference sequence). DNA for the CDR3: TGTGCCAGCAGCTTCGGAGCGGGAGGCCGGGAGCAGTTCTTC. Amino acid sequence: CASSFGAGGREQFF.

The chain is built from TRBV4-3 and TRBJ1-2; 7 bases fit TRBD1. V gave up 2 bases and J gave up 5 bases; unmatched junction bases: 11. Germline CDR1 and CDR2: LGHNA and YSLEER. The CDR3 length is 16 residues. In DNA, the CDR3 is TGCGCCAGCAGCCAATCGATCCGGAAGGGGGCGTATGGCTACACCTTC. Amino acid sequence: CASSQSIRKGAYGYTF.